These 20 T cell receptor beta chains were sequenced from one sample in a study of CD8+ T cells in alopecia areata. Sequencing templates came from extracted RNA that was reverse transcribed into cDNA. The assay was immunoSEQ multiplex PCR, and TCRdb's table has in-frame clones only and misses some. The sample lists approximately 100,000 clones, about 40% occurring once. Sequenced: CD4+ T cells sorted from blood. These receptors were collected from a human donor with alopecia areata.

The chain employs TRBV29-1 and TRBJ2-1; D could derive from TRBD1 or TRBD2 (6 bases each). Between the trimmed V and J ends, which lost 7 bases and 7 bases, there was a span of 14 bases. From germline, CDR1 is SQVTM and CDR2 ANQGSEA. The CDR3 length is 12 residues. The CDR3 DNA is TGCAGCGCCGGGAGAAGGGGGAATGAGCAGTTCTTC. Translation: CSAGRRGNEQFF.

This clone came up a few times. The gene calls are TRBV15 and TRBJ1-5; D not certain. Trimming left V 3 bases short and J 3 bases short, with 3 bases between. This CDR3 contains 12 residues. The V gene's germline CDR1 is LNHNV and CDR2 YYDKDF (reference sequence). The CDR3 protein is CATSSDNQPQHF. The DNA for the CDR3 is TGTGCCACCAGCAGCGACAATCAGCCCCAGCATTTT. Full variable domain (rest looked up from reference TRBV15 and TRBJ1-5): DAMVIQNPRYQVTQFGKPVTLSCSQTLNHNVMYWYQQKSSQAPKLLFHYYDKDFNNEADTPDNFQSRRPNTSFCFLDIRSPGLGDTAMYLCATSSDNQPQHFGDGTRLSIL.

The chain joins TRBV30 to TRBJ1-1; 7 nucleotides agree with TRBD1. CDR1 is GTSNPN, CDR2 SVGIG, per germline (reference sequence). The CDR3 extends over 12 amino acids. Trimming removed 4 bases from V and 10 bases from J; junction bases left unmatched: 9. CDR3 in amino acids: CAWTSGGTVAFF. DNA for the CDR3: TGTGCCTGGACCTCAGGGGGGACAGTAGCTTTCTTT.

The chain couples TRBV29-1 to TRBJ1-1; D is ambiguous. Germline CDR1 reads SQVTM; CDR2 reads ANQGSEA. V was pared by 5 bases and J by 0 bases, with 10 bases between. The CDR3 has 13 residues. The chain's CDR3 is CSVMSSMNTEAFF. Written as DNA, the CDR3 is TGCAGCGTTATGAGCAGTATGAACACTGAAGCTTTCTTT.

The V and J genes are TRBV25-1 and TRBJ2-4; TRBD1 aligns across 10 bases. This CDR3 region has 16 residues. Per germline, CDR1 MGHDK and CDR2 SYGVNS. The J segment lost 0 bases and the V segment lost 4 bases, leaving 3 bases of the junction unmatched. CDR3 in DNA: TGTGCCAGCAGTGCAGGACAGGGGGTAGCCAAAAACATTCAGTACTTC. Its protein is CASSAGQGVAKNIQYF.

DNA of the CDR3: TGTGCCAGCAGCTCCCCCATTCGGATGAACACTGAAGCTTTCTTT. Residues: CASSSPIRMNTEAFF. The chain combines TRBV7-9 with TRBJ1-1, with D uncertain. CDR3 size: 15 residues. Trimming stripped 4 bases from V and 0 bases from J, with 12 bases between. In germline, CDR1 is SEHNR, CDR2 FQNEAQ (reference sequence).

This clone has more than one count but fewer than ten. The rearrangement joins TRBV2 to TRBJ2-5; possible D gene TRBD2, 6 bases. The germline V gene encodes CDR1 SNHLY and CDR2 FYNNEI. Trimming cost V 8 bases and J 4 bases, with 11 bases left between them. The CDR3 is made up of 12 amino acids. The CDR3 protein is CASGRGIETQYF. CDR3 DNA sequence: TGTGCCAGCGGTCGCGGGATAGAGACCCAGTACTTC. The full variable domain, completed using reference TRBV2 and TRBJ2-5, is EPEVTQTPSHQVTQMGQEVILRCVPISNHLYFYWYRQILGQKVEFLVSFYNNEISEKSEIFDDQFSVERPDGSNFTLKIRSTKLEDSAMYFCASGRGIETQYFGPGTRLLVL.

The chain carries TRBV29-1 and TRBJ2-5, with D perhaps TRBD1 (5 bases). The germline gives CDR1 SQVTM, CDR2 ANQGSEA. Trimming removed 7 bases at V and 2 bases at J, with 11 bases between. The CDR3 spans 12 residues. The CDR3 spells CSATGEQETQYF. The CDR3 nucleotides read TGCAGCGCCACAGGAGAGCAAGAGACCCAGTACTTC.

V and J are TRBV30 and TRBJ1-2, with TRBD1 matching over 8 bases. The CDR3 covers 14 residues. CDR1 and CDR2 from the germline V gene are GTSNPN and SVGIG (reference sequence). Trimming at V came to 4 bases and at J to 3 bases, leaving 7 bases not matched to a gene. CDR3 nucleotides: TGTGCCTGGAACCTTGCAGGGGGCCACTATGGCTACACCTTC. Translating gives CAWNLAGGHYGYTF.

The chain recombines TRBV5-1 with TRBJ2-1; D gene uncertain. The CDR3 is 14 amino acids. V shed 4 bases and J shed 8 bases, with 16 bases lying between them. Germline V gene sequence: CDR1 SGHRS, CDR2 YFSETQ. CDR3 region: CASSLVTPPDEQFF. DNA for the CDR3: TGCGCCAGCAGCCTGGTTACGCCCCCGGATGAGCAGTTCTTC.

The chain links TRBV18 to TRBJ1-5, with unresolved D. In germline, CDR1 is KGHSH, CDR2 LQKENI. V dropped 3 bases and J dropped 6 bases, with 15 bases sitting between them. The length of the CDR3 is 15 residues. The CDR3 DNA follows: TGTGCCAGCTCACCCCAGGCGCACGACGGTCAGCCCCAGCATTTT. Translated: CASSPQAHDGQPQHF.

The chain couples TRBV6-6 to TRBJ2-1; weak D call: TRBD2 (6 bases). V was trimmed by 7 bases and J by 6 bases, leaving 19 bases between them. CDR3 length: 15 residues. Germline V CDR1 and CDR2: MNHNY, SVGAGI (reference sequence). CDR3 loop: CASTQGRGPRNEQFF. The CDR3 DNA is TGTGCCAGCACCCAAGGGCGGGGCCCTCGCAATGAGCAGTTCTTC.

This rearrangement joins TRBV29-1 to TRBJ2-3; 8 positions match TRBD2. CDR3 size: 13 residues. V gave up 7 bases and J gave up 3 bases; unmatched junction bases: 6. Germline V gene data show CDR1 as SQVTM and CDR2 as ANQGSEA. The CDR3 spells CSGGVAGTDTQYF. CDR3 nucleotide sequence: TGCAGCGGGGGGGTAGCGGGAACAGATACGCAGTATTTT.

The rearrangement uses TRBV30 and TRBJ2-1; TRBD2 agrees at 10 bases. The CDR3 contains 15 residues. After removal of 3 bases from V and 5 bases from J, the junction contained 7 bases not matched to a gene. CDR1 is GTSNPN and CDR2 is SVGIG in the germline V gene (reference sequence). Here the CDR3 DNA reads TGTGCCTGGAGACAGCTAGCGGGGGCACACAATGAGCAGTTCTTC. It encodes CAWRQLAGAHNEQFF.

CDR3 DNA sequence: TGCAGCGTTGTTGGGGGAGTCTCCTACGAGCAGTACTTC. Translated, it gives CSVVGGVSYEQYF. V usage is TRBV29-1 and J usage is TRBJ2-7; perhaps D is TRBD1 or TRBD2 (5 bases each). Trimming stripped 4 bases from V and 0 bases from J, with 10 bases between. The CDR3 is made up of 13 amino acids. The germline V gene encodes CDR1 SQVTM and CDR2 ANQGSEA.

The chain recombines TRBV27 with TRBJ2-1; D not resolved. This CDR3 spans 15 amino acids. The V end lost 6 bases, the J end lost 9 bases, and 21 bases lay between the germline ends. Germline CDR1 is MNHEY and CDR2 is SMNVEV (reference sequence). CDR3 protein: CASSLIFDPTGEQFF. The CDR3 region has the DNA TGTGCCAGCAGCCTCATCTTCGACCCGACTGGTGAGCAGTTCTTC.

This clone has more than one count but fewer than ten. This chain uses TRBV1 with TRBJ2-1; the D call in the table, TRBD2, was not verified against the DNA. TRBV1 is recorded as a pseudogene. This CDR3 has 17 residues. The DNA for the CDR3 is TGCACCAGCAGCCTTACCCAGCGGGAGGGCTCGTGGGCTGAGCAGTTCTTC. Translated: CTSSLTQREGSWAEQFF.

This clone was counted between two and nine times. This chain joins TRBV30 and TRBJ1-2; D gene uncertain. Trimming left V 1 base short and J 5 bases short, with 5 bases between. The CDR3 extends over 11 amino acids. Germline CDR1 and CDR2: GTSNPN and SVGIG (reference sequence). The CDR3 spells CAWSEVYGYTF. The CDR3 nucleotides are TGTGCCTGGAGTGAGGTTTATGGCTACACCTTC.

The CDR3 protein is CASSEGGYGYTF. DNA of the CDR3: TGTGCCAGCAGTGAAGGGGGCTATGGCTACACCTTC. The gene calls are TRBV2 and TRBJ1-2, with unresolved D. This CDR3 spans 12 amino acids. CDR1 SNHLY and CDR2 FYNNEI come from the germline V gene. Trimming took 1 base from V and 4 from J, leaving 4 bases between them.

This chain connects TRBV29-1 to TRBJ2-5; perhaps D is TRBD1 or TRBD2 (5 bases each). The V gene's germline CDR1 is SQVTM and CDR2 ANQGSEA. The ends were cut back, 3 bases at V and 12 bases at J, with 14 bases in the middle. The CDR3 extends over 11 amino acids. DNA for the CDR3: TGCAGCGTTGAGAAAGGGACCCGGGAGTACTTC. This translates into CSVEKGTREYF.